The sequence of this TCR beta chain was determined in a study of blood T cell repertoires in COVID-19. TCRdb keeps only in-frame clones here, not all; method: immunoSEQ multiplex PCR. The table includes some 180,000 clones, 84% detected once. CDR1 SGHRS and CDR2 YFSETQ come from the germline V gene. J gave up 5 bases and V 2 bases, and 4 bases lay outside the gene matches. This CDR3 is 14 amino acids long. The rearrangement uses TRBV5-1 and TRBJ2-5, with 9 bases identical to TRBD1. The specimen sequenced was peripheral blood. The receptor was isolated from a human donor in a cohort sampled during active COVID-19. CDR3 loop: CASSLRGQGETQYF. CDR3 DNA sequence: TGCGCCAGCAGCTTAAGAGGACAGGGGGAGACCCAGTACTTC. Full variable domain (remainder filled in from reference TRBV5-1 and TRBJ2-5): KAGVTQTPRYLIKTRGQQVTLSCSPISGHRSVSWYQQTPGQGLQFLFEYFSETQRNKGNFPGRFSGRQFSNSRSEMNVSTLELGDSALYLCASSLRGQGETQYFGPGTRLLVL.